This T cell receptor (beta chain) was captured in a study of T cell responses to AZD1222 COVID-19 vaccine. The V gene's germline CDR1 is MGHDK and CDR2 SYGVNS. V gave up 3 bases and J gave up 2 bases, with 8 bases separating them. The CDR3 length is 13 residues. Assay: immunoSEQ multiplex PCR; the TCRdb copy retains only in-frame clones and omits some. The sample carries about 170,000 clones, around nine tenths recorded once. The source was peripheral blood, collected on day 0 of AZD1222 vaccination. The sequence was obtained from an adult in good health. The J gene is TRBJ2-7, the V gene TRBV25-1; no firm D call. CDR3 region: CASSDYSTYEQYF. DNA for the CDR3: TGTGCCAGCAGTGATTACTCCACCTACGAGCAGTACTTC.